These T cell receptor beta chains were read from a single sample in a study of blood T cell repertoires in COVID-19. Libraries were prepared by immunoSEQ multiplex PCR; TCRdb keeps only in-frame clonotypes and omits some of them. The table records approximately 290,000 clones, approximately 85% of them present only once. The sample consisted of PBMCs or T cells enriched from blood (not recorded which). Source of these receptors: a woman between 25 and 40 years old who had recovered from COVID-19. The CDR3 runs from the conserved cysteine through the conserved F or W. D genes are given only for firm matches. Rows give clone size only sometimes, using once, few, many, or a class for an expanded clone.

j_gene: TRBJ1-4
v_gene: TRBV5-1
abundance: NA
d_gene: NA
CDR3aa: CASSFGQGNEKLFF
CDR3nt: TGCGCCAGCAGCTTTGGGCAGGGTAATGAAAAACTGTTTTTT

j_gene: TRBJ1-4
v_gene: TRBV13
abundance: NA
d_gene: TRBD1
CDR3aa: CASSSLRGDRGAPSEKLFF
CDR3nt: TGTGCCAGCAGCTCACTTCGCGGGGACAGGGGCGCGCCTAGTGAAAAACTGTTTTTT

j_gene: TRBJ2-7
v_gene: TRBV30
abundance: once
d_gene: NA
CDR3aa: CAWASSYEQYF
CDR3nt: TGTGCCTGGGCCTCTTCCTACGAGCAGTACTTC

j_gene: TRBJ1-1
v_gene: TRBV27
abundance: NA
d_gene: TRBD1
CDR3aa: CASRTGQLNTEAFF
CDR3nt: TGTGCCAGCAGAACGGGACAGTTGAACACTGAAGCTTTCTTT

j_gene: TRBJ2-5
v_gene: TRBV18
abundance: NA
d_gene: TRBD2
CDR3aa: CASSPRLAGAQGRETQYF
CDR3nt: TGTGCCAGCTCACCGAGACTAGCGGGGGCCCAAGGGCGCGAGACCCAGTACTTC

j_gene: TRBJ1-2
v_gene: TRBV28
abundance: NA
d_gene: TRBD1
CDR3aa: CASSPDRGLNGYTF
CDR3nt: TGTGCCAGCAGTCCGGACAGGGGGCTAAATGGCTACACCTTC

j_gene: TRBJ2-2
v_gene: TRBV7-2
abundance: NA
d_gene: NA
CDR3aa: CARIGMSNTGELFF
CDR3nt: TGTGCCAGAATCGGGATGAGCAACACCGGGGAGCTGTTTTTT

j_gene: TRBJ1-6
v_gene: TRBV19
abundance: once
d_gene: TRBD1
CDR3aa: CASSSGQGIDSPLHF
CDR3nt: TGTGCCAGTAGTAGTGGACAGGGCATCGATTCACCCCTCCACTTT

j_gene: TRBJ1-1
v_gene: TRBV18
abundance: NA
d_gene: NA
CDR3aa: CASSPKLNTEAFF
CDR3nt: TGTGCCAGCTCACCCAAACTAAACACTGAAGCTTTCTTT

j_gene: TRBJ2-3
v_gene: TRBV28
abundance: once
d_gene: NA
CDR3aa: CASSDTAQSTDTQYF
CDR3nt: TGTGCCAGCAGCGACACCGCCCAAAGCACAGATACGCAGTATTTT

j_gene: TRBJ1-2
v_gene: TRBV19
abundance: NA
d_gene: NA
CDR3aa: CASISLGGRYGYTF
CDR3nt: TGTGCCAGTATATCCCTGGGGGGACGTTATGGCTACACCTTC

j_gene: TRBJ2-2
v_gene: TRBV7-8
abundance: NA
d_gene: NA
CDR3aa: CASSNGAAGELFF
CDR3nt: TGTGCCAGCAGCAATGGGGCCGCCGGGGAGCTGTTTTTT

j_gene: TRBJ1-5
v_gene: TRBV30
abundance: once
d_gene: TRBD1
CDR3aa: CAWSVGRTGNSNQPQHF
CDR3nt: TGTGCCTGGAGTGTAGGTCGGACAGGGAATAGCAATCAGCCCCAGCATTTT

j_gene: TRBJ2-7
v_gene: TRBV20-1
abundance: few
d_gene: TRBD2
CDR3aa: CSASLRGGPFVYEQYF
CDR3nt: TGCAGTGCTAGTCTGCGGGGGGGCCCATTCGTCTACGAGCAGTACTTC

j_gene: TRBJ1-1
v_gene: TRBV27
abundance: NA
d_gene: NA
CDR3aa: CASSSVVRQNTEAFF
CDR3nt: TGTGCCAGCAGTTCCGTAGTTCGCCAGAACACTGAAGCTTTCTTT

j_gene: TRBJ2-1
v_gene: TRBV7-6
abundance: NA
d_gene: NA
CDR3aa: CASRRSWEESIYNEQFF
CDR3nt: TGTGCCAGCCGACGATCCTGGGAGGAATCAATTTACAATGAGCAGTTCTTC

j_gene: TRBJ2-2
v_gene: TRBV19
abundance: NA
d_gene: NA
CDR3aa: CASSIDTVTRQSVGELFF
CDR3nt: TGTGCCAGTAGTATAGATACAGTTACCAGGCAATCGGTCGGGGAGCTGTTTTTT

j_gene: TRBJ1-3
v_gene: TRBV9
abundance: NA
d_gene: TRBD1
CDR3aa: CASSAAASYRGVSGNTIYF
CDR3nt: TGTGCCAGCAGCGCAGCCGCATCTTACAGGGGCGTCTCTGGAAACACCATATATTTT

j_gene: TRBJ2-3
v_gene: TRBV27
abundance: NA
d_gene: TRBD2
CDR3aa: CASSSYPGLETDTQYF
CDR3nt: TGTGCCAGCAGTTCTTACCCCGGACTAGAGACAGATACGCAGTATTTT

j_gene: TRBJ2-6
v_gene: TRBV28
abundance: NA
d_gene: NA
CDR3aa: CASRLQGSGANVLTF
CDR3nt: TGTGCCAGCAGGCTACAGGGTTCCGGGGCCAACGTCCTGACTTTC

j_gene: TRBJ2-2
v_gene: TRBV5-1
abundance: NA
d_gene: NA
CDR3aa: CASSPTTYTGELFF
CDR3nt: TGCGCCAGCAGCCCCACTACGTACACCGGGGAGCTGTTTTTT

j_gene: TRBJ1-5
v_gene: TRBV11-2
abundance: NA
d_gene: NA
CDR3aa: CASSQENQPQHF
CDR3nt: TGTGCCAGCAGCCAGGAAAATCAGCCCCAGCATTTT

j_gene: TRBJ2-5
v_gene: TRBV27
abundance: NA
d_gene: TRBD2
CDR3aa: CASSSSGGAETQYF
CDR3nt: TGTGCCAGCAGTTCTAGCGGGGGGGCGGAGACCCAGTACTTC

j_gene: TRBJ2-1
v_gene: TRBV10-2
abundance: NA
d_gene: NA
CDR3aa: CASSLLSGSYNEQFF
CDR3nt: TGCGCCAGCAGCTTACTCTCCGGGTCCTACAATGAGCAGTTCTTC

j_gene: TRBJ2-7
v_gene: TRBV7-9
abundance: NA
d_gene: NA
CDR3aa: CASSPPGEQYF
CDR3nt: TGTGCCAGCAGCCCCCCAGGGGAGCAGTACTTC

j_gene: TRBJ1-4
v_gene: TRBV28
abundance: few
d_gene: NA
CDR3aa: CASEVGSTEKLFF
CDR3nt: TGTGCCAGTGAGGTTGGCTCAACCGAAAAACTGTTTTTT

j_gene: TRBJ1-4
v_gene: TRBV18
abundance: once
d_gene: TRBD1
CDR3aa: CATSDREGTNEKLFF
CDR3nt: TGTGCCACCTCGGACAGGGAAGGAACTAATGAAAAACTGTTTTTT

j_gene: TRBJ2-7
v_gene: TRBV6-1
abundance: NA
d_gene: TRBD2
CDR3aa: CASSEGGGGGYEQYF
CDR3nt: TGTGCCAGCAGTGAAGGGGGCGGGGGGGGCTACGAGCAGTACTTC

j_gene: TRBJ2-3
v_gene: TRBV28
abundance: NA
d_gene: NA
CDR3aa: CASSPGSLGPDTQYF
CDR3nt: TGTGCCAGCAGTCCAGGGTCCTTGGGCCCTGATACGCAGTATTTT

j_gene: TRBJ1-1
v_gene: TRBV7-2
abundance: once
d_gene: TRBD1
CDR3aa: CASSDLDRGLWNTEAFF
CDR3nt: TGTGCCAGCAGCGACCTGGACAGGGGGCTATGGAACACTGAAGCTTTCTTT

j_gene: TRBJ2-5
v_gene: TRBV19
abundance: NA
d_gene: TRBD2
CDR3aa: CASSIWLAVKETQYF
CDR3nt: TGTGCCAGTAGTATCTGGCTAGCGGTGAAAGAGACCCAGTACTTC

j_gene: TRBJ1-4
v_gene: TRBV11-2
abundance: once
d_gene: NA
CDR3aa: CASQATRREKLFF
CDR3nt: TGTGCCAGCCAAGCGACGCGACGGGAAAAACTGTTTTTT

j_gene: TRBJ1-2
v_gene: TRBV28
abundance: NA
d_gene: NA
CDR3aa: CASSLQGGVAYGYTF
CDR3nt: TGTGCCAGCAGTTTACAGGGTGGGGTTGCTTATGGCTACACCTTC

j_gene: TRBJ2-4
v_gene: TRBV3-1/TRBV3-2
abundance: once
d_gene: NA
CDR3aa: CASSHIAETQNIQYF
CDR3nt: TGTGCCAGCAGCCACATAGCGGAGACGCAAAACATTCAGTACTTC

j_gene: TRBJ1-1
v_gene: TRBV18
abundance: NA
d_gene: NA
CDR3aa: CASSPQTRVAGTEAFF
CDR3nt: TGTGCCAGCTCACCACAGACCCGAGTGGCGGGCACTGAAGCTTTCTTT

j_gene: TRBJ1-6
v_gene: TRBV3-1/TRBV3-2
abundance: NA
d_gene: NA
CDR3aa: CASSQTAFNSPLHF
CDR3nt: TGTGCCAGCAGCCAGACAGCTTTTAATTCACCCCTCCACTTT

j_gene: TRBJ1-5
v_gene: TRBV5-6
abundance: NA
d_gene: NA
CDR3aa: CASSKDRGQPQHF
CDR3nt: TGTGCCAGCAGCAAGGACCGGGGACAGCCCCAGCATTTT

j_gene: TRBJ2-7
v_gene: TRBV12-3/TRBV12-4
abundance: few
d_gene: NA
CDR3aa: CASRGGYEQYF
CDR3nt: TGTGCCAGCAGGGGAGGCTACGAGCAGTACTTC

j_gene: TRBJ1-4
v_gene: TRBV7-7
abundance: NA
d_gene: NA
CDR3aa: CASSTRGRPNEKLFF
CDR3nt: TGTGCCAGCAGCACTCGGGGGAGGCCTAATGAAAAACTGTTTTTT

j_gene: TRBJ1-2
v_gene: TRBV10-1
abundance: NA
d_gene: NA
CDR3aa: CASSGTANYGYTF
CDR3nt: TGCGCCAGCAGTGGGACAGCTAACTATGGCTACACCTTC

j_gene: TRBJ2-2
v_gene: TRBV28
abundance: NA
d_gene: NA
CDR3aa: CASRTGNTGELFF
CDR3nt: TGTGCCAGCAGGACAGGGAACACCGGGGAGCTGTTTTTT

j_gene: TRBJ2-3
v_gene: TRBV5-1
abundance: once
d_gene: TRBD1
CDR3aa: CASSIDRGWTDTQYF
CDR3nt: TGCGCCAGCAGCATCGACAGGGGTTGGACAGATACGCAGTATTTT

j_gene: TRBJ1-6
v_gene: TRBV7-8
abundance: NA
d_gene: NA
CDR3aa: CASSHVSSAYNSPLHF
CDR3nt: TGTGCCAGCAGTCACGTCAGTTCCGCCTATAATTCACCCCTCCACTTT

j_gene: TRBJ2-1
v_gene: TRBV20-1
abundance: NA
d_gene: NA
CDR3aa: CSASLSSYNEQFF
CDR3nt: TGCAGTGCTAGTCTAAGCTCCTACAATGAGCAGTTCTTC

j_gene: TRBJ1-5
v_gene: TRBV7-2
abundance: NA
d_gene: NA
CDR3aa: CASSQPDWYSNQPQHF
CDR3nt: TGTGCCAGCAGCCAACCGGACTGGTATAGCAATCAGCCCCAGCATTTT

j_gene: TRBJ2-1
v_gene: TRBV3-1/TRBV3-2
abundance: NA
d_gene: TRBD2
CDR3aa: CASSLGLAGGDEQFF
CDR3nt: TGTGCCAGCAGCCTGGGACTAGCGGGGGGTGATGAGCAGTTCTTC

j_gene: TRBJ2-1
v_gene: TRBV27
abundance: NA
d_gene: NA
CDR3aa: CASSRSGSYNEQFF
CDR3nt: TGTGCCAGCAGCCGAAGCGGCTCCTACAATGAGCAGTTCTTC

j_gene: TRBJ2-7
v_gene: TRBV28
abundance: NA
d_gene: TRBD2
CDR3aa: CASSLSQRESSYEQYF
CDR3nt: TGTGCCAGCAGTTTGTCCCAGCGGGAGAGCTCCTACGAGCAGTACTTC

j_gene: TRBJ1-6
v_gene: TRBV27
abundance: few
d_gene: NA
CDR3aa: CASLGGHDSPLHF
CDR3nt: TGTGCCAGCCTGGGGGGGCACGATTCACCCCTCCACTTT

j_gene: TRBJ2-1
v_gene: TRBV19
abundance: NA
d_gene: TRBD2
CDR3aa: CASSIGGRVSYNEQFF
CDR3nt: TGTGCCAGTAGTATTGGCGGGAGGGTTTCCTACAATGAGCAGTTCTTC

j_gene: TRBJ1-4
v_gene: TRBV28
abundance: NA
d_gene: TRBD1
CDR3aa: CASSLSGTGGAVGEKLFF
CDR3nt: TGTGCCAGCAGTTTATCCGGGACAGGGGGCGCGGTTGGAGAAAAACTGTTTTTT

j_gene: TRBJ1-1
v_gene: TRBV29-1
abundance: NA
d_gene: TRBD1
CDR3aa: CSAATDRGLMGAFF
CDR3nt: TGCAGCGCCGCAACGGACAGGGGTTTGATGGGAGCTTTCTTT

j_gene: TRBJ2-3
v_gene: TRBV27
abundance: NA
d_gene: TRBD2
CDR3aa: CASSTVRGGEDTQYF
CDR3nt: TGTGCCAGCAGTACGGTGCGGGGGGGCGAAGATACGCAGTATTTT

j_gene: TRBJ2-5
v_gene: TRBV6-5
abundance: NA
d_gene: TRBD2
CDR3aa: CASSPSGRGQETQYF
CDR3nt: TGTGCCAGCAGTCCTAGCGGGAGGGGGCAAGAGACCCAGTACTTC

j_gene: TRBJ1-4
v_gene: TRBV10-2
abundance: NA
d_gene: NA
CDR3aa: CASTEGDATNEKLFF
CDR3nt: TGCGCCAGCACCGAAGGGGATGCAACTAATGAAAAACTGTTTTTT

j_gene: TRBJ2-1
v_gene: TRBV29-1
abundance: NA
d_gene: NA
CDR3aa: CSLTSRSYNEQFF
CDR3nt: TGCAGCCTTACGTCGAGGAGCTACAATGAGCAGTTCTTC

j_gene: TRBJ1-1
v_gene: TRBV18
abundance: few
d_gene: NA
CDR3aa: CASSPGPTEAFF
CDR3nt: TGTGCCAGCTCACCAGGGCCCACTGAAGCTTTCTTT

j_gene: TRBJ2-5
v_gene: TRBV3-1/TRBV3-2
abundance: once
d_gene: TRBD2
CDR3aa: CASSVDSGGETQYF
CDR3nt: TGTGCCAGCAGCGTAGACTCGGGGGGGGAGACCCAGTACTTC

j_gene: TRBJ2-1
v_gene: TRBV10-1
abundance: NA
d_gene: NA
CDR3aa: CASSAGPYNEQFF
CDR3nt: TGCGCCAGCAGTGCAGGGCCTTACAATGAGCAGTTCTTC